Described below is a single T cell receptor beta chain sequence and its context. The sample comes from a study of OX40 agonist ivuxolimab in advanced cancers. In the study overall: Previous treatment with anti-PD-1, anti-PD-L1 or anti-CTLA-4 therapy was allowed; over 35% had received some.

The V end lost 1 base, the J end lost 5 bases, and 12 bases lay between the germline ends. This CDR3 contains 15 residues. Per germline, CDR1 SGDLS and CDR2 YYNGEE. Clones were read by immunoSEQ multiplex PCR, and TCRdb kept only the in-frame ones, dropping some. Of about 26,000 clones in the sample, about 74% were seen once. The chain carries TRBV9 and TRBJ1-4, with D maybe TRBD1 (5 bases). The sample was CD4+ or CD8+ T cells sorted from blood, taken in a trial of the OX40 agonist ivuxolimab. The sequence derives from an adult with an advanced solid tumor such as melanoma, head and neck, liver or kidney cancer. The CDR3 bases are TGTGCCAGCAGCGTATTTTTGGGGGGGAATGAAAAACTGTTTTTT. Protein product: CASSVFLGGNEKLFF.